The clone carrying this TCR beta chain was recorded once. What it binds is unknown. It was with 60 Vbeta and 13 Jbeta primers that the PCR ran. Repertoires were generated with immunoSEQ multiplex PCR, while TCRdb's copy carries only in-frame clones and drops some. The sample has about 270,000 clones, under 80% seen once. The data originate from a study of cytomegalovirus exposure and HLA in healthy donors. Study as a whole: Some 200 million T cells yielded over 90 million unique TCR beta sequences in earlier analysis. Of the donors genotyped, approximately 410 in all, 65% to 90% fell in the Caucasian-associated ancestry cluster.

Study results and limitations: TCR beta chains numbering 164 were designated cytomegalovirus-associated. Later analysis showed TCR association rates varying by HLA locus, highest for DRB1 and lowest for HLA-C.

Sequenced: PBMCs. This TCR came from a female donor in good health and CMV-seronegative.

This CDR3 reads CAWSALAYEQYF. CDR3 in DNA: TGTGCCTGGAGTGCCCTCGCGTACGAGCAGTACTTC. This chain uses TRBV30 with TRBJ2-7; D uncertain. Germline V gives CDR1 GTSNPN, CDR2 SVGIG (reference sequence). The CDR3 runs to 12 residues. Trimming took 1 base from V and 4 from J, leaving 8 bases between them.